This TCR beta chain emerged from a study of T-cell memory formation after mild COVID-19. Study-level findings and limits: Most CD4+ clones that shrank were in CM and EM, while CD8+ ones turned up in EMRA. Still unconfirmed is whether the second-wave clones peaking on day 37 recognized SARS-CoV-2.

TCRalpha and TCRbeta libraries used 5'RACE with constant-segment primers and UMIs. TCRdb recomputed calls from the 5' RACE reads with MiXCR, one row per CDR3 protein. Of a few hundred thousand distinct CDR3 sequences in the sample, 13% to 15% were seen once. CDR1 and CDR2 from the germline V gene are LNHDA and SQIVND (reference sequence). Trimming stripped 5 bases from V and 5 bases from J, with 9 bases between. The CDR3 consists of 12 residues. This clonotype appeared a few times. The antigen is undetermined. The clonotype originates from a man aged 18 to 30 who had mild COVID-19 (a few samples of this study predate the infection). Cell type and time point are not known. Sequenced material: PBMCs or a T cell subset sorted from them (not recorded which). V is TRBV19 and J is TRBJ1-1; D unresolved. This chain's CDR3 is CASSPRQTEAFF. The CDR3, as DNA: TGTGCCAGTAGTCCTCGTCAAACTGAAGCTTTCTTT.